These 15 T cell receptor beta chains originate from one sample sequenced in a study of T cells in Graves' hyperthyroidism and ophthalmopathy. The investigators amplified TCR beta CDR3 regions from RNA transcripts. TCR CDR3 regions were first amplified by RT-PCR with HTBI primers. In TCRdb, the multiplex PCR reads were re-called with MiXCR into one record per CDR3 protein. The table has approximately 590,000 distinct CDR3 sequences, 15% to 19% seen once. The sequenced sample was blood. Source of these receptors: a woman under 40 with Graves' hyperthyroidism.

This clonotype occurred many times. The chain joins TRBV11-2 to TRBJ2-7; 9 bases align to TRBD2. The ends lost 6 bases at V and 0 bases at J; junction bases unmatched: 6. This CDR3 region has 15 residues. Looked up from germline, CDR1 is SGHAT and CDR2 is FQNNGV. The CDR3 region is CASSPGLAVSYEQYF. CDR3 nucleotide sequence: TGTGCCAGCAGTCCGGGACTAGCCGTCTCCTACGAGCAGTACTTC. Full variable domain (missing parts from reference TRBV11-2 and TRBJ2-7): EAGVAQSPRYKIIEKRQSVAFWCNPISGHATLYWYQQILGQGPKLLIQFQNNGVVDDSQLPKDRFSAERLKGVDSTLKIQPAKLEDSAVYLCASSPGLAVSYEQYFGPGTRLTVT.

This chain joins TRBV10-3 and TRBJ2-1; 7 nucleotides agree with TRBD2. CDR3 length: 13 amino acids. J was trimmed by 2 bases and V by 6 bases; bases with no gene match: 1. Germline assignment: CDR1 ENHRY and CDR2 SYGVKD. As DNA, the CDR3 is TGTGCCATCAGGCGGGAGCCCTACAATGAGCAGTTCTTC. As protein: CAIRREPYNEQFF.

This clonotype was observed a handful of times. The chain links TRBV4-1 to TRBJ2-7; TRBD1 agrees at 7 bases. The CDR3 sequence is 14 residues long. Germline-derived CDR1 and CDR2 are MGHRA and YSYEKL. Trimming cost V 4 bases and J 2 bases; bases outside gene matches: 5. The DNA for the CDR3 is TGCGCCAGCAGCCGAACAGGGGCCACCTACGAGCAGTACTTC. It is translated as CASSRTGATYEQYF.

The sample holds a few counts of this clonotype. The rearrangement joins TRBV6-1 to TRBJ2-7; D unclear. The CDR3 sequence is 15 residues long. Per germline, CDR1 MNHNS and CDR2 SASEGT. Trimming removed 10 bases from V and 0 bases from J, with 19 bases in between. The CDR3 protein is CATSPSRLNSYEQYF. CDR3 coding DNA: TGTGCCACCTCCCCTTCGAGACTGAACTCCTACGAGCAGTACTTC.

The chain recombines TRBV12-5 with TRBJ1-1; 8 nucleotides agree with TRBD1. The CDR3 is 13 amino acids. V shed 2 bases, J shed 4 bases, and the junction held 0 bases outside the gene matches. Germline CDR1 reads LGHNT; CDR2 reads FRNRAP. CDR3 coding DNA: TGTGCTAGTGGTTTGACAGGGGGCACTGAAGCTTTCTTT. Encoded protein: CASGLTGGTEAFF. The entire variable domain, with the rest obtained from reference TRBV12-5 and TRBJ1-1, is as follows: DARVTQTPRHKVTEMGQEVTMRCQPILGHNTVFWYRQTMMQGLELLAYFRNRAPLDDSGMPKDRFSAEMPDATLATLKIQPSEPRDSAVYFCASGLTGGTEAFFGQGTRLTVV.

The DNA of the CDR3 is TGTGCCAGCAGCTTGGGCGGCTATCAAGGACCAGGAGAGACCCAGTACTTC. Translation: CASSLGGYQGPGETQYF. The V call is TRBV7-3, the J call TRBJ2-5; D not certain. Germline V lookup: CDR1 SGHTA, CDR2 FQGTGA. Trimming cost V 3 bases and J 4 bases, with 21 bases left between them. The CDR3 has 17 residues. The variable domain in full, with the rest retrieved from reference TRBV7-3 and TRBJ2-5, is GAGVSQTPSNKVTEKGKYVELRCDPISGHTALYWYRQSLGQGPEFLIYFQGTGAADDSGLPNDRFFAVRPEGSVSTLKIQRTERGDSAVYLCASSLGGYQGPGETQYFGPGTRLLVL.

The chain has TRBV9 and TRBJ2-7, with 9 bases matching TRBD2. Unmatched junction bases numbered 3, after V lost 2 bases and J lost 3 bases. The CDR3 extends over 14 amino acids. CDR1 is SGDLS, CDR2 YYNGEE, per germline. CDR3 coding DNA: TGTGCCAGCAGCGTGCGGGAGGGAGGCTACGAGCAGTACTTC. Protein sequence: CASSVREGGYEQYF.

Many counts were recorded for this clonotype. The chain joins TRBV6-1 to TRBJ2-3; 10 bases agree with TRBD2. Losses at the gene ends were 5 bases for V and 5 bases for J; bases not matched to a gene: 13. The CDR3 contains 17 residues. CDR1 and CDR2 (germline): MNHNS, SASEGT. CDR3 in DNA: TGTGCCAGCAGTTCCGCTCCAAGCGGGAGGGCTGGAGATACGCAGTATTTT. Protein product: CASSSAPSGRAGDTQYF.

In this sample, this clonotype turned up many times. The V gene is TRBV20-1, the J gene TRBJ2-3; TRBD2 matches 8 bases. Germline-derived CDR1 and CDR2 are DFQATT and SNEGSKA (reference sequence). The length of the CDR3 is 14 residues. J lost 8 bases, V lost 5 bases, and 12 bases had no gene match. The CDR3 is CSAPLSGSYPTQYF. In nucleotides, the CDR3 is TGCAGTGCTCCCCTGAGCGGGAGTTACCCTACGCAGTATTTT.

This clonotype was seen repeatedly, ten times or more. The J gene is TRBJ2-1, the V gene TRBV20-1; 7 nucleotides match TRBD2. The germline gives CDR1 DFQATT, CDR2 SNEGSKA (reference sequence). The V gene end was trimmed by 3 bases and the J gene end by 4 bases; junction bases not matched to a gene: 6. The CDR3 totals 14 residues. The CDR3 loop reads CSASRGSRYNEQFF. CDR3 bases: TGCAGTGCTAGTCGCGGGAGTAGGTACAATGAGCAGTTCTTC.

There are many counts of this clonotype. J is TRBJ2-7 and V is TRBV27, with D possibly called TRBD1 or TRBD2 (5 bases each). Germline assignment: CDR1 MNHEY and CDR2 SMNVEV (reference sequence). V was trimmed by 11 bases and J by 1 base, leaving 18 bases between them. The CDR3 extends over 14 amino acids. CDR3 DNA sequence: TGTGCCGTCACCCCCGGGGCGTCGTCCTACGAGCAGTACTTC. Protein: CAVTPGASSYEQYF.

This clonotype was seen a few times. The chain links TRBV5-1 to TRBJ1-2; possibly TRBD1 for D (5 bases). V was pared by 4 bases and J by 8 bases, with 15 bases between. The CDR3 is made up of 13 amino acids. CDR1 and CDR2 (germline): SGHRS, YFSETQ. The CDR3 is CASSTGGGSGYTF. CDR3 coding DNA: TGCGCCAGCAGCACGGGGGGGGGTTCAGGCTACACCTTC.

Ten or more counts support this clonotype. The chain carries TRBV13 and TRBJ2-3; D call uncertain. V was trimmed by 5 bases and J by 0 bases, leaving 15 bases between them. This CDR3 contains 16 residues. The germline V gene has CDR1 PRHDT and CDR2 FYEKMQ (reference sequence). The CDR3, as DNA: TGTGCCAGCAGCGCCGCGAACAGTCCTAGCACAGATACGCAGTATTTT. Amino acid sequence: CASSAANSPSTDTQYF. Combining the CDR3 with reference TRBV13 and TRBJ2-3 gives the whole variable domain AAGVIQSPRHLIKEKRETATLKCYPIPRHDTVYWYQQGPGQDPQFLISFYEKMQSDKGSIPDRFSAQQFSDYHSELNMSSLELGDSALYFCASSAANSPSTDTQYFGPGTRLTVL.

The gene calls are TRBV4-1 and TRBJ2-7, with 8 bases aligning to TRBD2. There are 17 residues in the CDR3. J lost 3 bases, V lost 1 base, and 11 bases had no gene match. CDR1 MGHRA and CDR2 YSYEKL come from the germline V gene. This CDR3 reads CASSQGVGAGVGYEQYF. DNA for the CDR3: TGCGCCAGCAGCCAAGGCGTGGGAGCGGGAGTCGGCTACGAGCAGTACTTC.

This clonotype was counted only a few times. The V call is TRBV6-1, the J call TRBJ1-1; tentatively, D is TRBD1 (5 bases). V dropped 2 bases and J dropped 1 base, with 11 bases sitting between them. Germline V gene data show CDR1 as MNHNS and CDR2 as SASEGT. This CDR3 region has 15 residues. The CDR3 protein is CASSELGVGNTEAFF. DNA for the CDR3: TGTGCCAGCAGTGAATTGGGGGTCGGGAACACTGAAGCTTTCTTT.